The 3 T cell receptor beta chains given below trace back to one sample, sequenced in a study of T cells in Graves' hyperthyroidism and ophthalmopathy. RNA transcripts were the template for amplifying TCR beta CDR3 regions. RT-PCR in the first round (using the HTBI primer set) targeted the TCR CDR3. Each CDR3 protein is one row after TCRdb ran MiXCR on the multiplex PCR reads. The profile shows approximately 570,000 distinct CDR3 sequences, just under 20% of them singletons. The sample consisted of blood. The receptors derive from a man between 40 and 49 years old with Graves' ophthalmopathy.

J is TRBJ2-1 and V is TRBV4-1, with TRBD2 identical over 11 bases. The germline V gene encodes CDR1 MGHRA and CDR2 YSYEKL. Germline trimming cut 4 bases from V and 0 bases from J; bases unmatched to any gene: 8. There are 18 residues in the CDR3. CDR3 sequence (DNA): TGCGCCAGCAGCCTGTCGACTAGCGGGGTCCTCTCCTACAATGAGCAGTTCTTC. This codes for CASSLSTSGVLSYNEQFF.

This clonotype was recorded many times. V and J are TRBV20-1 and TRBJ2-7, with 10 bases identical to TRBD2. Germline-derived CDR1 and CDR2 are DFQATT and SNEGSKA (reference sequence). V was clipped by 5 bases and J by 6 bases; unmatched bases: 13. CDR3 length: 15 amino acids. The CDR3 reads CSARTLAGVLGEQYF. The CDR3 DNA reads TGCAGTGCTCGAACTCTAGCGGGAGTTTTAGGCGAGCAGTACTTC.

This clonotype was found a few times. The CDR3 here is CASSLVAGGRTDTQYF. CDR3 nucleotide sequence: TGTGCCAGCAGCTTGGTGGCGGGGGGTCGCACAGATACGCAGTATTTT. The chain uses TRBV5-4 and TRBJ2-3; TRBD2 matches at 8 bases. The CDR3 covers 16 residues. The V gene end was trimmed by 0 bases and the J gene end by 1 base; junction bases not matched to a gene: 4. Per germline, CDR1 SGHNT and CDR2 YYREEE (reference sequence).